This T cell receptor (beta chain) originates from a study of T cells in Graves' hyperthyroidism and ophthalmopathy. Comment on this clonotype: This sequence may be a read error, since a much larger clone differs from it by one base.

Amplification targeted TCR beta CDR3 regions from RNA transcripts. The TCR CDR3 was amplified in a first-round RT-PCR using the HTBI primer set. Via MiXCR, TCRdb re-called the multiplex PCR reads, giving one row per CDR3 protein. The table includes about 210,000 distinct CDR3 sequences, approximately 17% detected once. This receptor was obtained from a man aged 50 or older with Graves' hyperthyroidism. Sequencing used blood.

The chain's CDR3 is CASSRDGYNEQYF. The DNA of the CDR3 is TGTGCCAGCAGCCGCGACGGGTACAATGAGCAGTACTTC. The chain employs TRBV2 and TRBJ2-1; D ambiguous. The DNA end favors TRBJ2-7, so the J call may be wrong. The germline CDR1 and CDR2 sequences are SNHLY and FYNNEI. The CDR3 is made up of 13 amino acids.